This TCR beta chain comes out of a study of cytomegalovirus exposure and HLA in healthy donors. Study-level information: An early data release held 75 million to 100 million unique TCRs from HLA-typed donors. General study findings and limits: The CMV antigen specificity of a few CMV-associated chains was confirmed through in vitro analysis. In an earlier analysis, in about 530 donors, most V segments appeared productive either ~90% or ~30% of the time.

The PCR had 60 Vbeta and 13 Jbeta primers. In the original workflow: Approximately 87 million unique TCR beta chains, about 12 million shared, were counted in a later analysis. Some clones are missing from TCRdb's copy, which holds only in-frame ones; the method was immunoSEQ multiplex PCR. V, J and clone size are those of that table, while D and trimming were read from the DNA. The table lists about 170,000 clones, about 79% of them singletons. Turning to this clone: The target antigen is unknown.

The source of this sequence is a woman aged 45-59 years in good health and CMV-seronegative. The source material was PBMCs.

The CDR3 reads CASSRMTSYSNQPQHF. DNA for the CDR3: TGTGCCAGCAGTAGGATGACATCTTATAGCAATCAGCCCCAGCATTTT. V and J are TRBV28 and TRBJ1-5; D is unclear. This CDR3 comprises 16 residues. Trimming took 5 bases from V and 0 from J, leaving 14 bases between them. Germline CDR1 reads MDHEN; CDR2 reads SYDVKM. The full variable domain, in which reference TRBV28 and TRBJ1-5 provide the parts outside the CDR3, is DVKVTQSSRYLVKRTGEKVFLECVQDMDHENMFWYRQDPGLGLRLIYFSYDVKMKEKGDIPEGYSVSREKKERFSLILESASTNQTSMYLCASSRMTSYSNQPQHFGDGTRLSIL.